The text below deals with one T cell receptor (beta chain). The antigen is not known. This sample stems from a study of T cell repertoires in cytomegalovirus infection. For the study at large: CMV infection plus the matching HLA type was flagged by public TCR beta signatures. Study-wide results and caveats: Identification of carriers of CMV plus the relevant HLA was achieved through cumulative public TCR beta family frequency. In two of eight donors, the top clonotype was HLA-C-restricted CMV-specific.

TCRdb reprocessed the reads with MiXCR, giving one entry per CDR3 protein. The sample carries around 770,000 distinct CDR3 sequences, roughly 28% recorded once. This CDR3 is built from 16 residues. Germline CDR1 reads MNHNY; CDR2 reads SVGAGI (reference sequence). V was pared by 2 bases and J by 5 bases, with 16 bases between. This specimen was cultured CD8+ T cells from PBMCs, taken from culture after CMV antigen stimulation. The chain uses TRBV6-6 and TRBJ1-5; maybe TRBD1 (6 bases). This clonotype originated in a human donor in good health (CMV status not recorded). Some clones in this sample may be carry-over from other donors' samples. CDR3 bases: TGTGCCAGCAGTTACAGAAACCGGGACACCTATCAGCCCCAGCATTTT. It is translated as CASSYRNRDTYQPQHF.